This T cell receptor beta chain was profiled in a study of control samples from healthy donors and cancer patients. This CDR3 is built from 16 residues. V shed 6 bases, J shed 2 bases, and the junction held 7 bases outside the gene matches. Germline CDR1 and CDR2: SNHLY and FYNNEI. The method was immunoSEQ multiplex PCR; TCRdb's version includes in-frame clones alone and lacks a portion of them. This table holds under 150,000 clones, roughly 92% found once. This chain links TRBV2 with TRBJ2-1, with TRBD2 identical over 10 bases. What was sequenced was blood. This clonotype was obtained from a man between 25 and 39 years old in good health. The CDR3 sequence is CASSPKAGGPYNEQFF. CDR3 nucleotides: TGTGCCAGCAGCCCCAAAGCGGGAGGGCCCTACAATGAGCAGTTCTTC.